This T cell receptor beta chain was sequenced in a study of siplizumab effects on memory and regulatory T cells. General study findings and limits: Naive T cell populations appeared to exhibit greater diversity than memory cells and appeared to be major alloresponse contributors. Tregs proliferating in siplizumab cultures lacked confirmation of their suppressive function. A minor share of alloreactive clones matched unstimulated subsets. For mappable alloreactive CD4+ clones, the mean Treg-derived fraction was 68.8% with siplizumab and 26.9% in controls.

V shed 8 bases and J shed 5 bases, with 12 bases lying between them. Per the germline V gene, CDR1 is DFQATT and CDR2 is SNEGSKA (reference sequence). CDR3 length: 11 residues. The table came from immunoSEQ multiplex PCR; TCRdb's copy has only in-frame clones and leaves some out. The data hold around 100,000 clones, with 75% to 95% observed a single time. Concerning this clone: Its antigen is unidentified.

The V call is TRBV20-1, the J call TRBJ1-2; no firm D call. The specimen was CD4+ T cells sorted from blood. The source of this sequence is a human donor in good health. CDR3 sequence reads: CSSTGTYGYTF. CDR3 sequence (DNA): TGCAGTAGTACCGGCACTTATGGCTACACCTTC.